The 20 T cell receptor beta chains presented below share a single source sample, sequenced in a study of multiple sclerosis patients with progressive multifocal leukoencephalopathy (dated by TCRdb to between 2018 and 2021). In the paper's terms, the time point label means: time of PML onset. Sample treatment or condition, as interpreted from the label and publication: on natalizumab therapy at sampling. Preparation of the library involved the immunoSEQ multiplex PCR assay. TCRdb took this table from immuneACCESS and kept in-frame rearrangements with V and J called. Such tables lack part of the clones; where checked against another copy, unresolved V genes explain under half of the gap, and the rest is unexplained. The sample table records about 31,000 clones; 85% to 90% of these occur just once. The ten largest clones capture around 11% of the sample. Sequencing used PBMCs, obtained from a patient treated with natalizumab. These receptors were collected from a woman in her 30s with progressive multifocal leukoencephalopathy.

This clone appeared a single time. The chain uses TRBV28 and TRBJ2-1, with a weak D call TRBD2 (5 bases). V dropped 5 bases and J dropped 9 bases, with 20 bases sitting between them. Germline loops: CDR1 MDHEN, CDR2 SYDVKM. The length of the CDR3 is 15 residues. Written as DNA, the CDR3 is TGTGCCAGCAGTGCCCTCCGGGCAAAAAGCGGTGAGCAGTTCTTC. Its translation is CASSALRAKSGEQFF.

The CDR3 DNA reads as TGTGCCAGCGGGGCCGGGGCGGGGGTAAAGGAGACCCAGTACTTC. As protein: CASGAGAGVKETQYF. This rearrangement joins TRBV27 to TRBJ2-5; TRBD2 agrees at 7 bases. The J segment lost 5 bases and the V segment lost 8 bases, leaving 14 bases of the junction unmatched. Germline lookup yields CDR1 MNHEY and CDR2 SMNVEV (reference sequence). CDR3 length: 15 amino acids.

The chain carries TRBV6-1 and TRBJ1-2; D is ambiguous. The CDR3 is 15 amino acids. V lost 4 bases and J 4 bases, leaving 16 bases between the germline ends. From germline, CDR1 is MNHNS and CDR2 SASEGT. The CDR3 DNA reads as TGTGCCAGCAGTGTGGTCGTTGGCAGCCCCTATGGCTACACCTTC. This translates into CASSVVVGSPYGYTF.

A remark on this clone: The junction shows a germline mismatch at one end, possibly a read error. The V call is TRBV5-1, the J call TRBJ2-7; 7 bases fit TRBD1. Germline V CDR1 and CDR2: SGHRS, YFSETQ. CDR3 length: 15 amino acids. CDR3 sequence reads: CASSPGQAASHEQYF. The DNA of the CDR3 is TGCGCCAGCAGCCCTGGACAGGCCGCCTCCCACGAGCAGTACTTC.

The chain uses TRBV6-1 and TRBJ2-3; D assignment may be TRBD1 or TRBD2 (6 bases each). Germline V lookup: CDR1 MNHNS, CDR2 SASEGT. This CDR3 has 11 residues. V lost 6 bases and J 6 bases, leaving 7 bases between the germline ends. CDR3: CASRGGDTQYF. For the CDR3, the DNA is TGTGCCAGCAGAGGGGGGGATACGCAGTATTTT.

The rearrangement uses TRBV7-2 and TRBJ2-1, with a tentative D call TRBD2 (5 bases). Trimming removed 1 base at V and 5 bases at J, with 12 bases between. The germline gives CDR1 SGHTA, CDR2 FQGNSA. This CDR3 contains 15 residues. The CDR3 DNA is TGTGCCAGCAGCTTAGTGGCTAGCAGGAACAATGAGCAGTTCTTC. Translation: CASSLVASRNNEQFF.

DNA of the CDR3: TGCGCCAGCAGCTTGGGGCCCCGGACAGGCAGTAATTCACCCCTCCACTTT. Translating gives CASSLGPRTGSNSPLHF. The V call is TRBV5-1, the J call TRBJ1-6; 7 nucleotides line up with TRBD1. Germline lookup yields CDR1 SGHRS and CDR2 YFSETQ. The CDR3 has 17 residues. The ends lost 0 bases at V and 6 bases at J; junction bases unmatched: 9.

The V and J genes are TRBV5-4 and TRBJ1-6; perhaps TRBD1 as D (6 bases). CDR1 and CDR2 (germline): SGHNT, YYREEE (reference sequence). The CDR3 consists of 15 residues. Trimming pared 4 bases from V and 10 bases from J, leaving 18 bases between. The DNA of the CDR3 is TGTGCCAGCAGCGAGGGGACACTCGATAGCTCACCCCTCCACTTT. This codes for CASSEGTLDSSPLHF.

The genes are TRBV7-9 and TRBJ2-1, with D possibly called TRBD1 or TRBD2 (6 bases each). This CDR3 comprises 15 residues. CDR1 is SEHNR and CDR2 is FQNEAQ in the germline V gene (reference sequence). V lost 3 bases and J lost 4, with 13 bases in between. The CDR3 loop is CASSFRGEIYNEQFF. For the CDR3, the DNA is TGTGCCAGCAGCTTTAGGGGGGAAATTTACAATGAGCAGTTCTTC.

V is TRBV30 and J is TRBJ2-2; perhaps D is TRBD1 or TRBD2 (5 bases each). The germline V gene has CDR1 GTSNPN and CDR2 SVGIG (reference sequence). This CDR3 has 22 residues. Trimming stripped 0 bases from V and 0 bases from J, with 29 bases between. CDR3: CAWSVSPPGPFGRDTNTGELFF. CDR3 coding DNA: TGTGCCTGGAGTGTATCCCCTCCGGGACCCTTCGGGCGTGATACGAACACCGGGGAGCTGTTTTTT. Drawing the rest from reference TRBV30 and TRBJ2-2, the complete variable domain is SQTIHQWPATLVQPVGSPLSLECTVEGTSNPNLYWYRQAAGRGLQLLFYSVGIGQISSEVPQNLSASRPQDRQFILSSKKLLLSDSGFYLCAWSVSPPGPFGRDTNTGELFFGEGSRLTVL.

The V call is TRBV11-2, the J call TRBJ2-1, with D tentatively TRBD2 (5 bases). This CDR3 is built from 12 residues. Germline V gene data show CDR1 as SGHAT and CDR2 as FQNNGV. Trimming stripped 2 bases from V and 10 bases from J, with 9 bases between. CDR3 sequence (DNA): TGTGCCAGCAGCTTATCGTCGGGGGAGCAGTTCTTC. This gives the protein CASSLSSGEQFF.

This rearrangement joins TRBV5-1 to TRBJ1-2, with 8 positions matching TRBD1. The V and J ends lost 5 bases and 3 bases, in that order; junction bases with no gene match: 9. The germline gives CDR1 SGHRS, CDR2 YFSETQ. The CDR3 covers 15 residues. DNA for the CDR3: TGCGCCAGCAGGGAAGGACAGGGAGTCTACTATGGCTACACCTTC. Its translation is CASREGQGVYYGYTF.

The V call is TRBV6-1, the J call TRBJ2-3, with D possibly being TRBD2 (7 bases). Per the germline V gene, CDR1 is MNHNS and CDR2 is SASEGT. V lost 7 bases, J lost 2 bases, and 13 bases lay in between. The CDR3 covers 14 residues. Here the CDR3 DNA reads TGTGCCAGCACCCGGGGGGCCGACACAGATACGCAGTATTTT. Translation gives CASTRGADTDTQYF.

V is TRBV27 and J is TRBJ2-1; 8 positions agree with TRBD2. The CDR3 length is 15 residues. In germline, CDR1 is MNHEY, CDR2 SMNVEV (reference sequence). V shed 3 bases and J 4 bases; nucleotides not matched to a gene: 5. The CDR3 nucleotides read TGTGCCAGCAGTTTCGTTAGCGGGGCATACAATGAGCAGTTCTTC. This gives the protein CASSFVSGAYNEQFF.

This chain joins TRBV5-6 and TRBJ1-1; unclear D gene. Trimming took off 0 bases at V and 7 bases at J, with 13 bases between the two ends. Per the germline V gene, CDR1 is SGHDT and CDR2 is YYEEEE. The CDR3 is 14 amino acids. The CDR3 DNA is TGTGCCAGCAGCTTGGGACGGAAGGCCCGTGAAGCTTTCTTT. This codes for CASSLGRKAREAFF.

This clone has only one observation. The chain has TRBV11-2 and TRBJ2-7; 8 bases are shared with TRBD1. Germline assignment: CDR1 SGHAT and CDR2 FQNNGV. CDR3 length: 16 residues. The J segment lost 2 bases and the V segment lost 2 bases, leaving 8 bases of the junction unmatched. In DNA, the CDR3 is TGTGCCAGCAGCTTAAGGGGGACAGGAGAACCCTACGAGCAGTACTTC. Amino acids: CASSLRGTGEPYEQYF.

CDR3 protein: CASSQDPDPGPLLYNEQFF. CDR3 DNA sequence: TGCGCCAGCAGCCAAGACCCTGATCCCGGGCCTCTCTTATACAATGAGCAGTTCTTC. This rearrangement joins TRBV4-3 to TRBJ2-1; D gene unclear. The CDR3 length is 19 residues. Germline assignment: CDR1 LGHNA and CDR2 YSLEER. V dropped 0 bases and J dropped 4 bases, with 22 bases sitting between them.

This clone occurred a few times. J is TRBJ2-2 and V is TRBV19; TRBD2 agrees at 9 bases. The CDR3 runs to 16 residues. In germline, CDR1 is LNHDA, CDR2 SQIVND (reference sequence). J lost 5 bases, V lost 5 bases, and 9 bases had no gene match. DNA of the CDR3: TGTGCCAGTAGTCTTGGACTAGCGCAATCGACCGGGGAGCTGTTTTTT. Translated: CASSLGLAQSTGELFF.

The chain is built from TRBV6-6 and TRBJ1-2; D is unresolved. V lost 2 bases, J lost 12 bases, and 13 bases lay in between. CDR1 MNHNY and CDR2 SVGAGI come from the germline V gene (reference sequence). The CDR3 consists of 12 residues. The CDR3 DNA is TGTGCCAGCAGTTACGAGGCTAGAGTCCACACCTTC. Its protein is CASSYEARVHTF.

This chain connects TRBV10-1 to TRBJ2-1; no reliable D call. In germline, CDR1 is WNHNN, CDR2 SYGVQD (reference sequence). This CDR3 spans 14 amino acids. V lost 3 bases and J lost 5, with 11 bases in between. The CDR3 coding sequence is TGCGCCAGCAGTGACTCCGGGTCTAACAATGAGCAGTTCTTC. Amino acids: CASSDSGSNNEQFF.